This entry concerns a single T cell receptor (beta chain). After removal of 6 bases from V and 4 bases from J, the junction contained 8 bases not matched to a gene. The CDR3 extends over 16 amino acids. Per the germline V gene, CDR1 is MNHEY and CDR2 is SMNVEV (reference sequence). These data come from a study of blood T cell repertoires in COVID-19. Study-wide background: The United States, Italy and Spain provided the acute and convalescent COVID-19 samples.

Profiled with immunoSEQ multiplex PCR; TCRdb holds only in-frame clones, not every one. The sample carries about 20,000 clones, around 91% recorded once. This TCR was sampled from a man aged 65 to 79 with acute or convalescent COVID-19. This chain joins TRBV27 and TRBJ2-1, with TRBD2 matching 11 bases. Sequencing input: peripheral blood. Here the CDR3 DNA reads TGTGCCAGCAGGCAATTAGCGGGAGGGAATTACAATGAGCAGTTCTTC. This translates into CASRQLAGGNYNEQFF.